This T cell receptor beta chain was retrieved from a study of blood T cells in healthy people across ages. V gave up 3 bases and J gave up 5 bases, with 10 bases separating them. The CDR3 covers 12 residues. Looked up from germline, CDR1 is DFQATT and CDR2 is SNEGSKA (reference sequence). The second PCR ran about 6 to 12 cycles with a sample-barcoded 5' primer and J-beta primers. TCRdb independently ran MiXCR on the 5' RACE reads; one entry per CDR3 protein. The sample gives a few hundred thousand distinct CDR3 sequences, roughly a quarter of which show up once; 3% to 4% is in the top ten. This sample was also put to use in a study of T cells of mothers and their children. That paper adds: Each mother yielded more than 8 million TCR beta CDR3 reads. Each child yielded millions of reads.

The sequencing input was blood. The V and J genes are TRBV20-1 and TRBJ2-5; tentatively, D is TRBD1 (5 bases). The TCR sequence derives from a boy younger than 10 in good health. Here the CDR3 DNA reads TGCAGTGCTAGTTGGGGCTCGGAGACCCAGTACTTC. Encoded protein: CSASWGSETQYF.